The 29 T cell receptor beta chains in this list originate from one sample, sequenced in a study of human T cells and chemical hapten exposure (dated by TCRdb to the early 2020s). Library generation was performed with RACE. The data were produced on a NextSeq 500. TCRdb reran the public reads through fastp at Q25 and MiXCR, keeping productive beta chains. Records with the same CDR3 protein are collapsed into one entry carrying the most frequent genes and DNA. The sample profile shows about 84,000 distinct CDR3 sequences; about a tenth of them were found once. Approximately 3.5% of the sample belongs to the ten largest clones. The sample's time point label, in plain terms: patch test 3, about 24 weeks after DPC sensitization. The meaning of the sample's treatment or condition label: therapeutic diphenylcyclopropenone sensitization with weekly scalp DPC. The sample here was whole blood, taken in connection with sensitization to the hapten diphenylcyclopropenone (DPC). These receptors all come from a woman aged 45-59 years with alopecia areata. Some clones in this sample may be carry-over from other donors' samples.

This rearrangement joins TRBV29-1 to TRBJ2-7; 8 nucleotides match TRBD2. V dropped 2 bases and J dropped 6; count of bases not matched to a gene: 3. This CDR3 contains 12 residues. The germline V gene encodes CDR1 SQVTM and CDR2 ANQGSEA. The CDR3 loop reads CSVEPGGGEQYF. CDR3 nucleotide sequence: TGCAGCGTTGAACCCGGGGGGGGCGAGCAGTACTTC.

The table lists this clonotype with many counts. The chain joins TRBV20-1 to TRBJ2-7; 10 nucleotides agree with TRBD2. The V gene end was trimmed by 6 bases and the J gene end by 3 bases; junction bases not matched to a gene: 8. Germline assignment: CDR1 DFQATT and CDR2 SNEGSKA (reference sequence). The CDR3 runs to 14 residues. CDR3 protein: CSAPGASGGYEQYF. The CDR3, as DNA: TGCAGTGCCCCCGGGGCTAGCGGGGGCTACGAGCAGTACTTC.

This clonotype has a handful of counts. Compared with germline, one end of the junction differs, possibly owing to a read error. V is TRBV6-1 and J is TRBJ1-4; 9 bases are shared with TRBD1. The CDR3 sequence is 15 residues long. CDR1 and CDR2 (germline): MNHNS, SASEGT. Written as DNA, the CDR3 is TGTGCCAGCAGGGAAGGACAGGGGCCTAATGAAAAACTGTTTTTT. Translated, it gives CASREGQGPNEKLFF.

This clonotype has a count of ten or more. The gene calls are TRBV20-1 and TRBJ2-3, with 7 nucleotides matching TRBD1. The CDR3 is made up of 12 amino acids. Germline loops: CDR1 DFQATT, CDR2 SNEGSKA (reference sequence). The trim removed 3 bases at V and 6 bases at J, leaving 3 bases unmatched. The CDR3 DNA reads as TGCAGTGCTAGTGCGACAGGGGATACGCAGTATTTT. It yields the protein CSASATGDTQYF.

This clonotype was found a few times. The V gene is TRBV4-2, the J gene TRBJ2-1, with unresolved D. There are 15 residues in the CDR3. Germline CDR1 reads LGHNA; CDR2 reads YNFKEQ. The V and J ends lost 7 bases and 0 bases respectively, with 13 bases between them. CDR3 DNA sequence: TGTGCCAGCACCACTACTCAGAGCTCCTACAATGAGCAGTTCTTC. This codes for CASTTTQSSYNEQFF.

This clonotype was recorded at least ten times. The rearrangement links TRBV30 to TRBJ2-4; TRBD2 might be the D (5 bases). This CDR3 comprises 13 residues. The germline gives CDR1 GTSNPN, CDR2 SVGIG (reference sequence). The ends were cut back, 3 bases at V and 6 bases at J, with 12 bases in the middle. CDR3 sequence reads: CAWRGSWGNIQYF. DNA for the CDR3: TGTGCCTGGAGAGGGAGCTGGGGAAACATTCAGTACTTC.

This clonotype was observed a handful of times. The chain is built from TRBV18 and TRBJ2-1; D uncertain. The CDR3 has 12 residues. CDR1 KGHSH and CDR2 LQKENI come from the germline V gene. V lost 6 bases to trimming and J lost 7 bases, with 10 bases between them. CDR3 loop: CASSGLGNEQFF. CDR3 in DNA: TGTGCCAGCTCGGGGTTAGGGAATGAGCAGTTCTTC.

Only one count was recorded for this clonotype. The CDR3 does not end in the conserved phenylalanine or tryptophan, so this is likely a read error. The CDR3 region has the DNA TGTGCCAGCAGCCTGGGAACAGATACGCAGTATTCT. Amino acid sequence: CASSLGTDTQYS. J is TRBJ2-3 and V is TRBV7-6; no clear D gene. This CDR3 has 12 amino acids. Germline CDR1 is SGHVS and CDR2 is FNYEAQ. The ends were cut back, 5 bases at V and 3 bases at J, with 6 bases in the middle.

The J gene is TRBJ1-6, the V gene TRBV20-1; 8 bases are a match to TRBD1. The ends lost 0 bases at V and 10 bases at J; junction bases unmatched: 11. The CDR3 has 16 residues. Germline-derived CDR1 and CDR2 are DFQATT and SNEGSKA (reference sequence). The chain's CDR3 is CSARDVRRTGNSPLHF. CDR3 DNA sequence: TGCAGTGCTAGAGATGTTAGGCGGACAGGGAACTCACCCCTCCACTTT.

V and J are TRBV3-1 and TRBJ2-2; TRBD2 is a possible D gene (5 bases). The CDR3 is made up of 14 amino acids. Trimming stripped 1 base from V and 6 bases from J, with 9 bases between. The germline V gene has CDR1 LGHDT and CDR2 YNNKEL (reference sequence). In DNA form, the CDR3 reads TGTGCCAGCAGCCAAGGAGGGATGCCCGGGGAGCTGTTTTTT. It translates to CASSQGGMPGELFF.

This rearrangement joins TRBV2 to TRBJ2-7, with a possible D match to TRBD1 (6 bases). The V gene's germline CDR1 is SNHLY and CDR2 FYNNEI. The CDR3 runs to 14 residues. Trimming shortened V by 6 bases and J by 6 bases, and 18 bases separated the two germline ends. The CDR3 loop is CASSRTARSVEQYF. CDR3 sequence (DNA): TGTGCCAGCAGCCGGACAGCTCGGAGCGTCGAGCAGTACTTC.

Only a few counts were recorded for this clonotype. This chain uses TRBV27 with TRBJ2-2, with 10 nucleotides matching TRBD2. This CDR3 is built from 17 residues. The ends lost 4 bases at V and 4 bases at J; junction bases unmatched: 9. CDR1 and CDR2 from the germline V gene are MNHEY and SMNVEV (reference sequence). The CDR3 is CASSWKAGGPGTGELFF. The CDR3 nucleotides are TGTGCCAGCAGTTGGAAAGCGGGAGGGCCGGGCACCGGGGAGCTGTTTTTT.

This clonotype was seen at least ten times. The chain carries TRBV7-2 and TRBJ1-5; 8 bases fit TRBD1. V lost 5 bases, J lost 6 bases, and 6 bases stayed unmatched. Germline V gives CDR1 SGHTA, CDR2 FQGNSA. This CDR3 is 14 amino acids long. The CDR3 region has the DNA TGTGCCAGCAGCCCACGGACAGGGCGTCAGCCCCAGCATTTT. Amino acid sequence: CASSPRTGRQPQHF.

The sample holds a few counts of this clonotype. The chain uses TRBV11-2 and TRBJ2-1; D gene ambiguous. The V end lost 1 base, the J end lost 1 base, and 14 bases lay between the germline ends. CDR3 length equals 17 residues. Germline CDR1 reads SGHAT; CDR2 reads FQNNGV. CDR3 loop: CASSLGPRDSSYNEQFF. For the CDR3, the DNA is TGTGCCAGCAGCTTAGGGCCAAGGGATAGTTCCTACAATGAGCAGTTCTTC.

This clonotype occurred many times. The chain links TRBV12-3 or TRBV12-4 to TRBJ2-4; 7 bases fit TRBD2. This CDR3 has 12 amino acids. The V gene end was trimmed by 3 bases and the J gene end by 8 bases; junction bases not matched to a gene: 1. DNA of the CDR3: TGTGCCAGCAGTTTTGGGGGGGACATTCAGTACTTC. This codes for CASSFGGDIQYF.

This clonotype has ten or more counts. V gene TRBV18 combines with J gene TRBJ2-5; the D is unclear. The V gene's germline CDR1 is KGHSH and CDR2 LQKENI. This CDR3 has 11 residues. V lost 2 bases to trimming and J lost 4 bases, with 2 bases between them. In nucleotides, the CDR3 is TGTGCCAGCTCACCAGGAGAGACCCAGTACTTC. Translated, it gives CASSPGETQYF.

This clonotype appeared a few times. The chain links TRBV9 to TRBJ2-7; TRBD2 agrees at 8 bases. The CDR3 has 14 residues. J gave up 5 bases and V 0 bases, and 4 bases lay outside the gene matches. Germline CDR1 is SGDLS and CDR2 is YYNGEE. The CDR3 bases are TGTGCCAGCAGCGTAGGTACTAGCGGACACGAGCAGTACTTC. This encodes CASSVGTSGHEQYF.

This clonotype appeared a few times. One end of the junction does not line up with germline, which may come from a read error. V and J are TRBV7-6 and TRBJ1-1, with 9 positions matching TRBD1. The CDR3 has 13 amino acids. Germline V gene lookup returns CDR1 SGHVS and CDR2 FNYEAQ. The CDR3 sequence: CASSLTGGTGAFF. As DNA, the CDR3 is TGTGCCAGCAGCCTGACAGGGGGAACTGGAGCTTTCTTT.

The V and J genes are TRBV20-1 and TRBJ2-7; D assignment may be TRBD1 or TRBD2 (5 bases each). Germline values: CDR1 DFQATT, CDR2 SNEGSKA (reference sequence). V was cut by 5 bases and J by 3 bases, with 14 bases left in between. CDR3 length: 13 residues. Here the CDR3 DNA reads TGCAGTGCTTTTCAAAGGGACCGCTACGAGCAGTACTTC. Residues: CSAFQRDRYEQYF.

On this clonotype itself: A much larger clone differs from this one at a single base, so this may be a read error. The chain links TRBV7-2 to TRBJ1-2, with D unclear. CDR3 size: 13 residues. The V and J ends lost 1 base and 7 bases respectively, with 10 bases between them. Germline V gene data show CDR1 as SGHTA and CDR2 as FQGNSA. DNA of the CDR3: TGTGCCAGCAGCTTAGTCGCTATCTTTGGCTACACCTTC. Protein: CASSLVAIFGYTF.

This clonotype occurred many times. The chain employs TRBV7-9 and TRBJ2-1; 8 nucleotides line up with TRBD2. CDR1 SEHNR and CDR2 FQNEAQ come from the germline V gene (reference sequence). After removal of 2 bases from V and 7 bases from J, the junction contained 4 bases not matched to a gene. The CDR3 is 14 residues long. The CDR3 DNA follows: TGTGCCAGCAGCTTAAGGACTAGCCGTAATGAGCAGTTCTTC. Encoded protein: CASSLRTSRNEQFF.

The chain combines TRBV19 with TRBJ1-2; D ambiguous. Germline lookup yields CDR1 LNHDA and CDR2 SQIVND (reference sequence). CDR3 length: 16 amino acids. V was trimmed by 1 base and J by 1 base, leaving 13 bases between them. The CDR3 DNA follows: TGTGCCAGTAGTATAGTACGTCAGTCCGGTAACTATGGCTACACCTTC. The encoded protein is CASSIVRQSGNYGYTF.

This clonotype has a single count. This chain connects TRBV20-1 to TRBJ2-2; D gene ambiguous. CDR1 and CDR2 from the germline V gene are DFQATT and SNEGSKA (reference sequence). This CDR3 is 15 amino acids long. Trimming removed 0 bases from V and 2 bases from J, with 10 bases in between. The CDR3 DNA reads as TGCAGTGCTAGAGATTCCGGCCCCAACACCGGGGAGCTGTTTTTT. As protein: CSARDSGPNTGELFF.

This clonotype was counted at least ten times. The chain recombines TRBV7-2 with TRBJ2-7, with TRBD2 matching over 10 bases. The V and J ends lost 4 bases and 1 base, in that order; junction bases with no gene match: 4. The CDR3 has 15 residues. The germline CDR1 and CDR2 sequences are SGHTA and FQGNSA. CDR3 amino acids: CASSYGTSVSYEQYF. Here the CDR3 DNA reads TGTGCCAGCAGCTACGGGACTAGCGTATCCTACGAGCAGTACTTC.

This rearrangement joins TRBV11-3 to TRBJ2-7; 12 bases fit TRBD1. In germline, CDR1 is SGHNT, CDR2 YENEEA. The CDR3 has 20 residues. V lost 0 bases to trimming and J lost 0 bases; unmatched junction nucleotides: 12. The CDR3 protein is CASSLDPWDRGHLTSYEQYF. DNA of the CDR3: TGTGCCAGCAGCTTAGATCCATGGGACAGGGGGCACTTAACCTCCTACGAGCAGTACTTC.

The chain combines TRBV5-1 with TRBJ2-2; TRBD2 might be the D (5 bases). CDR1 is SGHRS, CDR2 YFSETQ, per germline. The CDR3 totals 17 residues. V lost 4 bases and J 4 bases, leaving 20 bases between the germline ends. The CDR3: CASSRSSEGLGTGELFF. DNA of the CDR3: TGCGCCAGCAGCCGGAGTTCAGAGGGCCTCGGCACCGGGGAGCTGTTTTTT.

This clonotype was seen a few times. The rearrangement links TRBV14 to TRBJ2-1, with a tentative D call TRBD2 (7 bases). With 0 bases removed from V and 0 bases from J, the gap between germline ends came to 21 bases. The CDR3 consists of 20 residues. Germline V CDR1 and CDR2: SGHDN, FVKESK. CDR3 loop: CASSQDFGGGVRSSYNEQFF. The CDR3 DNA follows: TGTGCCAGCAGCCAAGATTTTGGGGGGGGCGTCAGGAGCTCCTACAATGAGCAGTTCTTC.

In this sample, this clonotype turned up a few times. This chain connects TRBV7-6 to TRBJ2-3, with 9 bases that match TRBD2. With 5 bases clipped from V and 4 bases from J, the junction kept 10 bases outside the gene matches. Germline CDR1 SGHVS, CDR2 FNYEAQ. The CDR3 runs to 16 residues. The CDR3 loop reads CASSAGLEREADTQYF. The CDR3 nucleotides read TGTGCCAGCAGCGCCGGGTTGGAGCGGGAGGCAGATACGCAGTATTTT.

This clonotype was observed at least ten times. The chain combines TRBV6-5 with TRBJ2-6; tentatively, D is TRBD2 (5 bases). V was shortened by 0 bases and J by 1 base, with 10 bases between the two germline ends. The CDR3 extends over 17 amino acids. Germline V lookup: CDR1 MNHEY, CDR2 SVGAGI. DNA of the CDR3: TGTGCCAGCAGTTACTCGAATCGGGGATCTGGGGCCAACGTCCTGACTTTC. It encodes CASSYSNRGSGANVLTF.